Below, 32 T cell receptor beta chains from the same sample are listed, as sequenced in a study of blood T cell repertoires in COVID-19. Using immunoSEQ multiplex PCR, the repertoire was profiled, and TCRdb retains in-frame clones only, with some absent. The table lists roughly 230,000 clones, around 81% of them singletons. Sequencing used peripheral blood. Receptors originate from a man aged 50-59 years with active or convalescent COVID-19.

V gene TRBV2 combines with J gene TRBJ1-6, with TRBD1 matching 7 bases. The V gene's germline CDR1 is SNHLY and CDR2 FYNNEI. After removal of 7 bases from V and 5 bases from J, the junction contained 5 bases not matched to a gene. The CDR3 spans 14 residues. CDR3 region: CASMGTVNNSPLHF. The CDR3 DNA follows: TGTGCCAGCATGGGGACAGTTAATAATTCACCCCTCCACTTT.

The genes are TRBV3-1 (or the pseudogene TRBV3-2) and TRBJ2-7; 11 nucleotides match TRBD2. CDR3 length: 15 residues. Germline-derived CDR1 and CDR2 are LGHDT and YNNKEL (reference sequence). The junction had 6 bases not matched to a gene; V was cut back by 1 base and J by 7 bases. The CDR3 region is CASSQGLAGPGEQYF. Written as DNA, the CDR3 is TGTGCCAGCAGCCAAGGACTAGCGGGGCCTGGGGAGCAGTACTTC.

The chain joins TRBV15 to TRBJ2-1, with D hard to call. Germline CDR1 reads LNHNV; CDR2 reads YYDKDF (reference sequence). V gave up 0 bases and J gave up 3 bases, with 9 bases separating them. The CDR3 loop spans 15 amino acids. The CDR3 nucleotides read TGTGCCACCAGCAGAGAAGTGGGCAACTACAATGAGCAGTTCTTC. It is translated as CATSREVGNYNEQFF. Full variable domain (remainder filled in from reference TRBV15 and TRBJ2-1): DAMVIQNPRYQVTQFGKPVTLSCSQTLNHNVMYWYQQKSSQAPKLLFHYYDKDFNNEADTPDNFQSRRPNTSFCFLDIRSPGLGDTAMYLCATSREVGNYNEQFFGPGTRLTVL.

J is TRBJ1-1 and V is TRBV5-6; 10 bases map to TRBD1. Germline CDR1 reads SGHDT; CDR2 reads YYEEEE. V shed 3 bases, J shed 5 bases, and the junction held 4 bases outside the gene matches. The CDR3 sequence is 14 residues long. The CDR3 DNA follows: TGTGCCAGCAGCTGGCCGGGACAGGGGACTGAAGCTTTCTTT. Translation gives CASSWPGQGTEAFF.

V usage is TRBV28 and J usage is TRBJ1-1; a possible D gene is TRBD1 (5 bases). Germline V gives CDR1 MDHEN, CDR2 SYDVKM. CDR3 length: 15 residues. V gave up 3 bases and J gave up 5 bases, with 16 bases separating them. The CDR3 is CASSFHLPTDTEAFF. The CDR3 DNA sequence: TGTGCCAGCAGTTTTCATCTACCGACAGATACTGAAGCTTTCTTT.

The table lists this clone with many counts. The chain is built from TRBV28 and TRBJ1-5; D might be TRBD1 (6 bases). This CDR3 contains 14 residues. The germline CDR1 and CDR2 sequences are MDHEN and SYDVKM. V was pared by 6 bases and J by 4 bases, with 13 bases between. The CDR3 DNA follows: TGTGCCAGCAGAGGGCAGGGGAAAAATCAGCCCCAGCATTTT. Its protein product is CASRGQGKNQPQHF.

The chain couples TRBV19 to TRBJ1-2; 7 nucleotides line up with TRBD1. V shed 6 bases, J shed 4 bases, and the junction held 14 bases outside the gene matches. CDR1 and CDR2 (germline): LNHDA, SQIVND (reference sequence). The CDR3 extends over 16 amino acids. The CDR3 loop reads CASRTQGDERSYGYTF. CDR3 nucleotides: TGTGCCAGTAGAACCCAGGGGGACGAACGTAGCTATGGCTACACCTTC.

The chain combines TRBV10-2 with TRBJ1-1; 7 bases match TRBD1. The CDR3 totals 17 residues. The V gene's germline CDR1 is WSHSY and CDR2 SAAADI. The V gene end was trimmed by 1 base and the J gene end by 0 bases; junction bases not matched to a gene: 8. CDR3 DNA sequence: TGCGCCAGCAGTGAGTTGGTGACAGGGAACATGAACACTGAAGCTTTCTTT. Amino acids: CASSELVTGNMNTEAFF.

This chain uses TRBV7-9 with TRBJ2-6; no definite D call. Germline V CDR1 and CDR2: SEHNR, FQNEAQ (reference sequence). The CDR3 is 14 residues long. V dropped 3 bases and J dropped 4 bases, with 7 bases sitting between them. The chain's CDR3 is CASSFPLGANVLTF. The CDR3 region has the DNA TGTGCCAGCAGCTTCCCTCTGGGGGCCAACGTCCTGACTTTC.

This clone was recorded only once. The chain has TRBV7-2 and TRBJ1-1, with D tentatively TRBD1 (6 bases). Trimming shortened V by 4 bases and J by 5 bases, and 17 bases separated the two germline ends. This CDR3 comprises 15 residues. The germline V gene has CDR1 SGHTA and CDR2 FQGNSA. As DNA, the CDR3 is TGTGCCAGCAGCTCTATCCGGGGGGCGGGAACTGAAGCTTTCTTT. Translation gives CASSSIRGAGTEAFF.

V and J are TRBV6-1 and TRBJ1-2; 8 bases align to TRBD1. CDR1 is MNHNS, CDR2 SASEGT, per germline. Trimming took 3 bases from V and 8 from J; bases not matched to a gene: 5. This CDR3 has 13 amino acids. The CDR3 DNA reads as TGTGCCAGCAGTGACAGGGGGCTGGAGGGCTACACCTTC. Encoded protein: CASSDRGLEGYTF.

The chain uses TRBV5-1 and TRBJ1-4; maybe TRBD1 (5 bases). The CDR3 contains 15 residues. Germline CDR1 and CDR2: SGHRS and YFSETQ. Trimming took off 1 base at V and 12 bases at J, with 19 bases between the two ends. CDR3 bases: TGCGCCAGCAGCTTGAGAGGGGACGGCCGCGGGGAACTGTTTTTT. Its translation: CASSLRGDGRGELFF.

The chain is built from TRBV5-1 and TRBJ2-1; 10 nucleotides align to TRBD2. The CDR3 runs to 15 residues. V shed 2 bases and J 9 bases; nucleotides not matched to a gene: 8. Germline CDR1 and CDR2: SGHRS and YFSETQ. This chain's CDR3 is CASSFPSGGPPEQFF. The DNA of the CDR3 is TGCGCCAGCAGCTTCCCTAGCGGGGGACCACCTGAGCAGTTCTTC.

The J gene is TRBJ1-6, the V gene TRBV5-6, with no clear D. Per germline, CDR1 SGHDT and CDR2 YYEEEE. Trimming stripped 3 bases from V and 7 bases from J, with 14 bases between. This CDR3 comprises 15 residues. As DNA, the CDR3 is TGTGCCAGCAGCTCGGATCGAGGGAAGAATTCACCCCTCCACTTT. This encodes CASSSDRGKNSPLHF.

CDR3 DNA sequence: TGTGCCAGCAGTGAGGCCTGCTGCTCCTACGAGCAGTACTTC. Translating it yields CASSEACCSYEQYF. The V and J genes are TRBV6-8 and TRBJ2-7; D remains unclear. V shed 5 bases and J shed 0 bases, with 11 bases lying between them. The CDR3 runs to 14 residues. Per germline, CDR1 MNHGY and CDR2 SAAAGT.

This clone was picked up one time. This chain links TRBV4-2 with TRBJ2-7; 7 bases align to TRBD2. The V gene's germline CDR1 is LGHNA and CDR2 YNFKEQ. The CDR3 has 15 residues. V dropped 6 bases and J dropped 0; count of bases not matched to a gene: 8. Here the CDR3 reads CASSPQGGSSYEQYF. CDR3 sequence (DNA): TGTGCCAGCAGTCCTCAGGGCGGGAGCTCCTACGAGCAGTACTTC.

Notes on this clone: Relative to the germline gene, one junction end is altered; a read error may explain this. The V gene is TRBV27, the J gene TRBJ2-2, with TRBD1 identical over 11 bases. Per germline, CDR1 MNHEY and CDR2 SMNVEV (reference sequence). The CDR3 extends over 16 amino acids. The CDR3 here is CATSTRDRGRTGELFF. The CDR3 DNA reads TGTGCCACCAGTACCCGGGACAGGGGGAGAACCGGGGAGCTGTTTTTT.

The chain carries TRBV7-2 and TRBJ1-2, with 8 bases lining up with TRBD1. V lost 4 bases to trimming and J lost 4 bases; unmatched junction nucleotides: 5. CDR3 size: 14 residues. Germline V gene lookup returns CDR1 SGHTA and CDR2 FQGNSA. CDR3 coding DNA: TGTGCCAGCAGCTCCGGACAGGGAATCTATGGCTACACCTTC. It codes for CASSSGQGIYGYTF.

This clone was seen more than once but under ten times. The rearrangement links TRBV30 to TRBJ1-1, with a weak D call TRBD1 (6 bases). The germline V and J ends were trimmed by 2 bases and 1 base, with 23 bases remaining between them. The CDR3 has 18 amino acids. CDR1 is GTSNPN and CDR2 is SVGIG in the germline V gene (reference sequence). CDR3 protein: CAWSLTQGSPAGNTEAFF. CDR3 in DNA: TGTGCCTGGAGTCTCACACAGGGATCTCCTGCAGGGAACACTGAAGCTTTCTTT.

The CDR3 coding sequence is TGTGCCAGTAGTATTGGGGCAGGGGGCAATCAGCCCCAGCATTTT. This codes for CASSIGAGGNQPQHF. This sequence joins TRBV19 and TRBJ1-5, with D possibly TRBD1 on 6 matching bases. Trimming removed 3 bases at V and 2 bases at J, with 11 bases between. CDR3 length equals 15 residues. Germline CDR1 is LNHDA and CDR2 is SQIVND (reference sequence). The full variable domain, its missing parts supplied by reference TRBV19 and TRBJ1-5, is DGGITQSPKYLFRKEGQNVTLSCEQNLNHDAMYWYRQDPGQGLRLIYYSQIVNDFQKGDIAEGYSVSREKKESFPLTVTSAQKNPTAFYLCASSIGAGGNQPQHFGDGTRLSIL.

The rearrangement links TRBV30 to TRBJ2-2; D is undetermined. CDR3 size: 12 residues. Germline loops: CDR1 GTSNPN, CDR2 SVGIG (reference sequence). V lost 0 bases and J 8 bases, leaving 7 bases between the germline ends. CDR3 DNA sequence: TGTGCCTGGAGTGTACTGACTGGGGAGCTGTTTTTT. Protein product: CAWSVLTGELFF.

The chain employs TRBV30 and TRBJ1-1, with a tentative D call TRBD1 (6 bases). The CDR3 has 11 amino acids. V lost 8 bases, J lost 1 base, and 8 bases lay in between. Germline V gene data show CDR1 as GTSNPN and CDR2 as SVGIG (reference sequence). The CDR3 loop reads CAQGTNTEAFF. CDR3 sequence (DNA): TGTGCCCAGGGGACGAACACTGAAGCTTTCTTT.

This chain's CDR3 is CSVSSQGLNTEAFF. The DNA for the CDR3 is TGCAGCGTTAGTTCCCAGGGCCTGAACACTGAAGCTTTCTTT. The V and J genes are TRBV29-1 and TRBJ1-1; possible D gene TRBD1, 5 bases. Germline lookup yields CDR1 SQVTM and CDR2 ANQGSEA. V was trimmed by 5 bases and J by 0 bases, leaving 13 bases between them. This CDR3 region has 14 residues.

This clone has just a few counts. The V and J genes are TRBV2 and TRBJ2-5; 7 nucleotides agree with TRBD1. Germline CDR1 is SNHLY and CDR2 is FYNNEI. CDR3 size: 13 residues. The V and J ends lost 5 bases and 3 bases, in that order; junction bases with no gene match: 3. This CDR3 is CASSTGTEETQYF. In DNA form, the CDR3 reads TGTGCCAGCAGTACCGGGACAGAAGAGACCCAGTACTTC. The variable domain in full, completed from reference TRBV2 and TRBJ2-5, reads EPEVTQTPSHQVTQMGQEVILRCVPISNHLYFYWYRQILGQKVEFLVSFYNNEISEKSEIFDDQFSVERPDGSNFTLKIRSTKLEDSAMYFCASSTGTEETQYFGPGTRLLVL.

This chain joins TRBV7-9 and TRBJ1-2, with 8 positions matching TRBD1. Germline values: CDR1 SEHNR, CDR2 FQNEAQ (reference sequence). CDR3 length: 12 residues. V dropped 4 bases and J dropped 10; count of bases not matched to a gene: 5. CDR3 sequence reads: CASSSGQGHYTF. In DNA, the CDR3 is TGTGCCAGCAGCTCCGGACAGGGCCACTACACCTTC.

In nucleotides, the CDR3 is TGTGCCAGCAGTTTATATGTCGGGGTTAACACTGAAGCTTTCTTT. Translating it yields CASSLYVGVNTEAFF. The V and J genes are TRBV27 and TRBJ1-1; D unresolved. From germline, CDR1 is MNHEY and CDR2 SMNVEV (reference sequence). The CDR3 is 15 amino acids. Trimming took 1 base from V and 2 from J, leaving 11 bases between them.

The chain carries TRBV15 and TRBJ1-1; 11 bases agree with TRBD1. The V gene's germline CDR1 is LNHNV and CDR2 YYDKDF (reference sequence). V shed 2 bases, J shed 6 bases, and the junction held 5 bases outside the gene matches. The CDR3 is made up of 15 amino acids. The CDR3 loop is CATSRRTGGQSEAFF. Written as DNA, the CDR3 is TGTGCCACCAGCAGACGGACAGGGGGCCAATCTGAAGCTTTCTTT.

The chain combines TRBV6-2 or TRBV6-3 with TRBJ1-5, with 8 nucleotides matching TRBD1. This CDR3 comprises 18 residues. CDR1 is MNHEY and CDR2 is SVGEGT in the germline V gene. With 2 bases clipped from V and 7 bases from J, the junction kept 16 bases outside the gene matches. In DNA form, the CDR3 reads TGTGCCAGCAGTTACGAGAGACGACAGGGGAGGGAAATACAGCCCCAGCATTTT. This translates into CASSYERRQGREIQPQHF.

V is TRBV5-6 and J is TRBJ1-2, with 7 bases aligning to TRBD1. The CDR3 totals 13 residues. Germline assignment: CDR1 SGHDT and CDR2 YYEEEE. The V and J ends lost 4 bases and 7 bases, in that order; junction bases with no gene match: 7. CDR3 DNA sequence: TGTGCCAGCAGCCAGACAGGGTCCCGTGGCTACACCTTC. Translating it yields CASSQTGSRGYTF.

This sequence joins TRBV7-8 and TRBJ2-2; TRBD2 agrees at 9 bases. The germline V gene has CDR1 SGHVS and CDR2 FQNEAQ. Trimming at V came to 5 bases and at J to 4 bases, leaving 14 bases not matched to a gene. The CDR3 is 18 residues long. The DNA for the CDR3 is TGTGCCAGCAGCCATCTGGGGCGGGGGGGCCTCGGCACCGGGGAGCTGTTTTTT. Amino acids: CASSHLGRGGLGTGELFF.

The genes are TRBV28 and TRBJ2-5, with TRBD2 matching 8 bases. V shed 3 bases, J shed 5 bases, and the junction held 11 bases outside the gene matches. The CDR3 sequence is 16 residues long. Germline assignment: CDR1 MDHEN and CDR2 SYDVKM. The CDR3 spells CASSFLPAGAPETQYF. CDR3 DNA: TGTGCCAGCAGTTTTCTCCCAGCGGGGGCCCCCGAGACCCAGTACTTC.

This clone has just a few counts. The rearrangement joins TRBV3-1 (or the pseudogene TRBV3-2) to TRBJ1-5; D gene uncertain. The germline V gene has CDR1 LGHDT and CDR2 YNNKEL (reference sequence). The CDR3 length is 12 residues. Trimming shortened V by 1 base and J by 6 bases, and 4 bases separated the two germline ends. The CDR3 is CASSQGSQPQHF. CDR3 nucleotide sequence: TGTGCCAGCAGCCAAGGGAGTCAGCCCCAGCATTTT.